Below are 13 T cell receptor beta chains sequenced from a single sample in a study of T cells in localized non-small cell lung cancer (dated by TCRdb to 2019 to 2021). The library was generated by the immunoSEQ multiplex PCR assay. Held by TCRdb, this immuneACCESS table contains in-frame sequences only and omits some clones. Under half of the omission traces to an unresolved V gene where checked; the cause of the rest is unknown. Across this sample there are more than 45,000 clones, with approximately 90% seen only once. Roughly 2.5% of the sample rests with the top ten. The specimen was PBMCs, collected before any cancer treatment. Receptors originate from a man aged 35-75 years with stage II lung adenocarcinoma.

By share, this clone ranks as medium-sized. The V call is TRBV20-1, the J call TRBJ1-1, with TRBD1 matching over 7 bases. V lost 5 bases and J lost 8; bases outside the gene matches: 5. Germline CDR1 and CDR2: DFQATT and SNEGSKA (reference sequence). CDR3 length: 11 amino acids. CDR3 nucleotides: TGCAGTGCTCTTGGACAGGAAGAAGCTTTCTTT. It specifies CSALGQEEAFF.

This clone was seen a handful of times. The chain carries TRBV13 and TRBJ2-5; 8 bases map to TRBD1. CDR1 and CDR2 from the germline V gene are PRHDT and FYEKMQ (reference sequence). V trimming: 7 bases; J trimming: 4 bases; junction bases outside the gene matches: 5. The CDR3 is 13 amino acids. The CDR3 sequence: CASTGRGRETQYF. CDR3 sequence (DNA): TGTGCCAGCACAGGCAGGGGGCGAGAGACCCAGTACTTC.

The V gene is TRBV5-1, the J gene TRBJ1-2; 9 nucleotides line up with TRBD1. Germline values: CDR1 SGHRS, CDR2 YFSETQ. Trimming cost V 4 bases and J 4 bases; bases outside gene matches: 8. This CDR3 contains 15 residues. As DNA, the CDR3 is TGCGCCAGCAGCCCCTTGGCGACAGGGGGCTATGGCTACACCTTC. This gives the protein CASSPLATGGYGYTF.

The chain is built from TRBV5-1 and TRBJ1-1, with a weak D call TRBD1 (5 bases). V was clipped by 2 bases and J by 4 bases, with 9 bases between them. The germline V gene encodes CDR1 SGHRS and CDR2 YFSETQ. CDR3 size: 13 residues. The CDR3 here is CASSFQGSTEAFF. For the CDR3, the DNA is TGCGCCAGCAGCTTCCAGGGATCCACTGAAGCTTTCTTT. The complete variable domain, with remaining parts taken from reference TRBV5-1 and TRBJ1-1, reads KAGVTQTPRYLIKTRGQQVTLSCSPISGHRSVSWYQQTPGQGLQFLFEYFSETQRNKGNFPGRFSGRQFSNSRSEMNVSTLELGDSALYLCASSFQGSTEAFFGQGTRLTVV.

The chain links TRBV11-2 to TRBJ2-5, with 9 bases identical to TRBD1. From germline, CDR1 is SGHAT and CDR2 FQNNGV. This CDR3 has 15 amino acids. Trimming cost V 5 bases and J 4 bases; bases outside gene matches: 8. CDR3 sequence (DNA): TGTGCCAGCAGCACCCGGACAGGGGATGGAGAGACCCAGTACTTC. Translated: CASSTRTGDGETQYF.

The CDR3, as DNA: TGCAGTGCTAGTAACACTGAAGCTTTCTTT. Protein: CSASNTEAFF. The chain uses TRBV20-1 and TRBJ1-1; no reliable D call. The CDR3 has 10 amino acids. Trimming cost V 3 bases and J 2 bases, with 1 base left between them. Germline values: CDR1 DFQATT, CDR2 SNEGSKA (reference sequence).

V is TRBV27 and J is TRBJ1-5; tentatively, D is TRBD1 (5 bases). V was pared by 3 bases and J by 4 bases, with 7 bases between. Germline CDR1 is MNHEY and CDR2 is SMNVEV (reference sequence). This CDR3 region has 13 residues. The CDR3 reads CASSLGPNQPQHF. DNA of the CDR3: TGTGCCAGCAGTTTGGGGCCTAATCAGCCCCAGCATTTT.

The gene calls are TRBV29-1 and TRBJ1-1, with D uncertain. The CDR3 consists of 13 residues. Deletions cut 5 bases from V and 8 bases from J, with 18 bases between. CDR1 and CDR2 from the germline V gene are SQVTM and ANQGSEA. This CDR3 reads CSVSATVGSEAFF. DNA of the CDR3: TGCAGCGTTTCAGCTACAGTGGGGTCCGAAGCTTTCTTT.

The rearrangement links TRBV28 to TRBJ2-1; 9 bases match TRBD2. Germline V gene data show CDR1 as MDHEN and CDR2 as SYDVKM. The ends lost 1 base at V and 8 bases at J; junction bases unmatched: 9. This CDR3 contains 16 residues. The CDR3 loop reads CASSLSHAGGLDEQFF. The CDR3 DNA is TGTGCCAGCAGTTTATCTCACGCGGGGGGGCTGGATGAGCAGTTCTTC.

The rearrangement links TRBV2 to TRBJ2-3; a weak D match, TRBD1 (5 bases). The V and J ends lost 6 bases and 0 bases respectively, with 19 bases between them. Germline lookup yields CDR1 SNHLY and CDR2 FYNNEI. This CDR3 contains 17 residues. The DNA for the CDR3 is TGTGCCAGCAGCGCAGAGGCAGGGCTTTCTAGCACAGATACGCAGTATTTT. Translation gives CASSAEAGLSSTDTQYF.

The chain joins TRBV9 to TRBJ2-5, with D hard to call. CDR3 length equals 14 residues. Germline V gene sequence: CDR1 SGDLS, CDR2 YYNGEE. Trimming cost V 0 bases and J 7 bases, with 13 bases left between them. The CDR3 loop reads CASSVAASPGTQYF. The CDR3 coding sequence is TGTGCCAGCAGCGTAGCTGCCAGCCCCGGGACCCAGTACTTC.

In DNA, the CDR3 is TGTGCCAGTAGCGGACAGGGAGGTGATACGCAGTATTTT. Protein product: CASSGQGGDTQYF. The rearrangement links TRBV19 to TRBJ2-3; 8 nucleotides match TRBD1. CDR3 size: 13 residues. Germline V gene data show CDR1 as LNHDA and CDR2 as SQIVND (reference sequence). The J segment lost 6 bases and the V segment lost 6 bases, leaving 5 bases of the junction unmatched. The whole variable domain, remainder taken from reference TRBV19 and TRBJ2-3, is DGGITQSPKYLFRKEGQNVTLSCEQNLNHDAMYWYRQDPGQGLRLIYYSQIVNDFQKGDIAEGYSVSREKKESFPLTVTSAQKNPTAFYLCASSGQGGDTQYFGPGTRLTVL.

V gene TRBV9 combines with J gene TRBJ1-1; D is unclear. Trimming left V 4 bases short and J 2 bases short, with 15 bases between. Germline lookup yields CDR1 SGDLS and CDR2 YYNGEE. The CDR3 sequence is 15 residues long. CDR3 in DNA: TGTGCCAGCAGCTTCGAGCCGGGGTTAAACACTGAAGCTTTCTTT. Its translation is CASSFEPGLNTEAFF.